This is a list of T cell receptor beta chains from one sample in a study of T cells in localized non-small cell lung cancer. The table came from immunoSEQ multiplex PCR; TCRdb's copy has only in-frame clones and leaves some out. The sample consists of 1,500 to 2,000 clones, about a third of them appearing once. This material consisted of lung tumor tissue, taken before any cancer treatment. Receptors were obtained from a male donor older than 55 with stage I squamous cell lung carcinoma. The CDR3 runs from the conserved cysteine through the conserved F or W. The D gene is left open where the match is weak. Expanded clones are given a class, and other clones once, few, many or no size at all.

v_gene	abundance	d_gene	j_gene	CDR3nt	CDR3aa
TRBV19	.	TRBD2	TRBJ2-2	TGTGCCAGTACCACGGGACTATCAAACACCGGGGAGCTGTTTTTT	CASTTGLSNTGELFF
TRBV19	few	.	TRBJ1-1	TGTGCCAGTAGTATAGTCAGTGGGGATAGCTCTGAAGCTTTCTTT	CASSIVSGDSSEAFF
TRBV18	.	.	TRBJ2-5	TGTGCCAGCTCACCACCGAACAGCGCAATAGAAGAGACCCAGTACTTC	CASSPPNSAIEETQYF
TRBV7-2	few	TRBD2	TRBJ2-3	TGTGCCAGCAGCCCACCGCGACTAGCGGGGGGGCGGGATACGCAGTATTTT	CASSPPRLAGGRDTQYF
TRBV6-8	.	.	TRBJ1-3	TGTGCCAGCACCATTACAGCTTTCACCGGCGGAAACACCATATATTTT	CASTITAFTGGNTIYF
TRBV11-3	.	.	TRBJ2-7	TGTGCCAGCAGCGAGGAGGCCAGTTCCTACGAGCAGTACTTC	CASSEEASSYEQYF
TRBV11-3	.	TRBD2	TRBJ2-3	TGTGCCAGCAGCCTAGGACTAGCGGTGAGCACAGATACGCAGTATTTT	CASSLGLAVSTDTQYF
TRBV9	few	.	TRBJ1-2	TGTGCCAGCAGCGTACGTGTGGGGATGAACTATGGCTACACCTTC	CASSVRVGMNYGYTF
TRBV6-1	large	TRBD1	TRBJ1-3	TGTGCCAGCAGTGAAGCGCTTCATTGGACAGGCACTGGAAACACCATATATTTT	CASSEALHWTGTGNTIYF
TRBV18	.	.	TRBJ1-1	TGTGCCAGCTCACCCTCCGACAGGGAAGCTTTCTTT	CASSPSDREAFF
TRBV6-8	.	.	TRBJ1-4	TGTGCCAGCAGTTACTCTGGGCGGTCTAATGAAAAACTGTTTTTT	CASSYSGRSNEKLFF
TRBV18	once	.	TRBJ2-4	TGTGCCAGCTCACCAAATATGAACATTCAGTACTTC	CASSPNMNIQYF
TRBV15	large	TRBD2	TRBJ2-1	TGTGCCACCAGCAGATTTAGCGGGTCTTCCTACAATGAGCAGTTCTTC	CATSRFSGSSYNEQFF
TRBV14	.	.	TRBJ2-1	TGTGCCAGCAGCCAAACGGAGGCCATGCGTAATGAGCAGTTCTTC	CASSQTEAMRNEQFF
TRBV10-2	once	.	TRBJ2-5	TGCGCCAGCAGTAGTTCCCGGGGACAAGAGACCCAGTACTTC	CASSSSRGQETQYF
TRBV5-1	.	.	TRBJ2-7	TGCGCCAGCAGCTTGGTTGGGACCCTTGGGGGGGAGCAGTACTTC	CASSLVGTLGGEQYF
TRBV28	.	.	TRBJ1-2	TGTGCCAGCAGTTTAAACCGTAAGGGCCTTAACTATGGCTACACCTTC	CASSLNRKGLNYGYTF
TRBV30	few	.	TRBJ2-1	TGTGCCTGGAGTGTACTGGGGAGGGGGTCCTACAATGAGCAGTTCTTC	CAWSVLGRGSYNEQFF
TRBV6-8	.	.	TRBJ2-5	TGTGCCAGCAGTCCCCGGCGCCAAGAGACCCAGTACTTC	CASSPRRQETQYF
TRBV29-1	once	.	TRBJ2-3	TGCAGCGTTGCGGGCTCTGACACAGATACGCAGTATTTT	CSVAGSDTDTQYF
TRBV9	.	.	TRBJ2-1	TGTGCCAGCAGTGTCTTAGGGTCATCCAATGAGCAGTTCTTC	CASSVLGSSNEQFF
TRBV6-8	large	.	TRBJ2-7	TGTGCCAGCAGTTACGGGTTAGAAGGGGAGTACGAGCAGTACTTC	CASSYGLEGEYEQYF
TRBV11-3	medium-sized	.	TRBJ1-2	TGTGCCAGCAGCTACTCCGGGAGCTTTTATGGCTACACCTTC	CASSYSGSFYGYTF
TRBV5-1	.	.	TRBJ1-6	TGCGCCAGCAGCTTGGGACAGAGGAGTTCACCCCTCCACTTT	CASSLGQRSSPLHF
TRBV29-1	.	.	TRBJ2-2	TGCAGCGTCCGCGACAGTCGGAACACCGGGGAGCTGTTTTTT	CSVRDSRNTGELFF
TRBV19	.	TRBD1	TRBJ1-4	TGTGCCAGTAGTATAAGAACAGGGGGCAATGAAAAACTGTTTTTT	CASSIRTGGNEKLFF
TRBV11-3	medium-sized	.	TRBJ1-1	TGTGCCAGCAGCTTAGGTCCGATCCTGGGGAACACTGAAGCTTTCTTT	CASSLGPILGNTEAFF
TRBV4-1	medium-sized	TRBD1	TRBJ2-5	TGCGCCAGCAGCCAACCTTTTGGGACAGGGGGCGAGGAGACCCAGTACTTC	CASSQPFGTGGEETQYF
TRBV9	large	.	TRBJ2-1	TGTGCCAGCAGCGTAGCGATCTCGCCTACTTCGTTCGATGAGCAGTTCTTC	CASSVAISPTSFDEQFF
TRBV6-8	.	.	TRBJ2-5	TGTGCCAGCAGTGACACGTACGGCCGGGAGACCCAGTACTTC	CASSDTYGRETQYF
TRBV6-8	.	.	TRBJ2-1	TGTGCCAGCAGTGTTTTCCAGGGCAATGAGCAGTTCTTC	CASSVFQGNEQFF
TRBV19	.	TRBD1	TRBJ1-6	TGTGCCAGTATCGGACAAGGACAGGGAGCCTCACCCCTCCACTTT	CASIGQGQGASPLHF
TRBV7-4	few	TRBD2	TRBJ2-1	TGTGCCAGCAGCTCGAGGACTAGCGGGTCCTACAATGAGCAGTTCTTC	CASSSRTSGSYNEQFF
TRBV6-8	.	.	TRBJ2-3	TGTGCCAGCAGTCTCCTCTCCCCGGATACGCAGTATTTT	CASSLLSPDTQYF
TRBV11-3	.	TRBD1	TRBJ1-4	TGTGCCAGCAGCCCGGACAGGTTCGGGGAGGTTTCCTTTGTGGAACTGTTTTTT	CASSPDRFGEVSFVELFF
TRBV30	.	.	TRBJ2-7	TGTGCCTGGAGCGCCTCGGGACGCAGCTCCTACGAGCAGTACTTC	CAWSASGRSSYEQYF
TRBV7-2	medium-sized	TRBD2	TRBJ2-3	TGTGCCAGCAGCCGACTAGCGTCCGATACGCAGTATTTT	CASSRLASDTQYF
TRBV15	few	TRBD2	TRBJ2-1	TGTGCCACCAGCGCTAGCGGGACCTATTTGGATGAGCAGTTCTTC	CATSASGTYLDEQFF
TRBV28	.	TRBD2	TRBJ2-5	TGTGCCAGCAGCGGACTAGCGCGGGAGACCCAGTACTTC	CASSGLARETQYF
TRBV6-8	few	.	TRBJ1-1	TGTGCCAGCACCCGGGGGCCGATGAACACTGAAGCTTTCTTT	CASTRGPMNTEAFF
TRBV6-8	.	.	TRBJ1-6	TGTGCCAGCATGCGGACCAGAGATAATTCACCCCTCCACTTT	CASMRTRDNSPLHF
TRBV12-5	.	TRBD1	TRBJ2-3	TGTGCTAGTGGTTTGGGGGACAGGTTAAGCACAGATACGCAGTATTTT	CASGLGDRLSTDTQYF
TRBV29-1	.	.	TRBJ1-1	TGCAGCGTTGAGCCAGTCCCGAACACTGAAGCTTTCTTT	CSVEPVPNTEAFF
TRBV18	large	.	TRBJ1-3	TGTGCCAGCTCACCACCCGGAGAAAACACCATATATTTT	CASSPPGENTIYF
TRBV19	.	TRBD1	TRBJ2-4	TGTGCCAGTAGTACCACGGTGGGACAGGGGGCGCCTGCCAAAAACATTCAGTACTTC	CASSTTVGQGAPAKNIQYF
TRBV18	.	.	TRBJ2-7	TGTGCCAGCTCACTTCAGCAGGGAGGTCCCTACGAGCAGTACTTC	CASSLQQGGPYEQYF
TRBV19	.	.	TRBJ1-5	TGTGCCAGTAGGGCCGGTAGCAATCAGCCCCAGCATTTT	CASRAGSNQPQHF
TRBV9	.	.	TRBJ1-1	TGTGCCAGCAGCGCCCTGGGGGCAATGAACACTGAAGCTTTCTTT	CASSALGAMNTEAFF
TRBV6-8	.	TRBD1	TRBJ1-1	TGTGCCAGCAGGGCATGGGGACAGGGGAGTTTAGACACTGAAGCTTTCTTT	CASRAWGQGSLDTEAFF
TRBV28	.	.	TRBJ2-3	TGTGCCAGCAGCCCGGGAACAGGATATGGCCGAGCGTATACGCAGTATTTT	CASSPGTGYGRAYTQYF
TRBV19	.	.	TRBJ1-5	TGTGCCAGTATCAGTCGGCAGGGAGCTTTCAATCAGCCCCAGCATTTT	CASISRQGAFNQPQHF
TRBV4-1	few	.	TRBJ1-2	TGCGCCAGCAGCCCGAGCCTCTCCTCTAACTATGGCTACACCTTC	CASSPSLSSNYGYTF
TRBV5-1	few	TRBD2	TRBJ2-1	TGCGCCAGCAGCTTTAGCGGGGGAACGTACAATGAGCAGTTCTTC	CASSFSGGTYNEQFF
TRBV19	.	.	TRBJ2-7	TGTGCCAGTAGTCCGGCAGCCGATCACTCCTACGAGCAGTACTTC	CASSPAADHSYEQYF